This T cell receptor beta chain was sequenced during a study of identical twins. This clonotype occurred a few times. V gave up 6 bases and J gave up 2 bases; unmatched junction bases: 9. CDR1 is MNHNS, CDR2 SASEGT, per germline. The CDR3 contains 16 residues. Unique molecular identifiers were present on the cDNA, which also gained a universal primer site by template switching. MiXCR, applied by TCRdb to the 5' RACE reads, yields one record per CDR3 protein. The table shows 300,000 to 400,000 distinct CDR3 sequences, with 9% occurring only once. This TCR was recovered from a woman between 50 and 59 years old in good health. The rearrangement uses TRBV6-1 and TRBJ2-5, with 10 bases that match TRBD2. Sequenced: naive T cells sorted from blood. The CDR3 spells CASSSPLAGGQETQYF. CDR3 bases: TGTGCCAGCAGCTCCCCCTTAGCGGGAGGTCAAGAGACCCAGTACTTC.